This T cell receptor beta chain is drawn from a study of T cell clones after liver transplantation. Study context: Post-transplant blood was tracked for graft-donor-reactive T cell clones identified in a pre-transplant mixed lymphocyte reaction. General study points: Graft donor-reactive T cells may have migrated into the graft rather than being deleted. Compared with third party-reactive sequences, donor-reactive ones declined more, independent of withdrawal success.

Profiled with immunoSEQ multiplex PCR; TCRdb holds only in-frame clones, not every one. The sample consists of more than 100,000 clones, 80% to 90% of them appearing once. The V gene's germline CDR1 is SGHNT and CDR2 YYREEE (reference sequence). The J segment lost 4 bases and the V segment lost 4 bases, leaving 3 bases of the junction unmatched. This CDR3 is 14 amino acids long. As concerns this clone: Its antigen is not identified.

The sequencing used CD4+ T cells from blood, collected around 49 months after liver transplant. The TCR comes from a human patient who received a liver transplant. The graft donor may have contributed some T cells. The V gene is TRBV5-4, the J gene TRBJ2-7, with 12 bases aligning to TRBD2. The CDR3 region has the DNA TGTGCCAGCAGCCCGGGGACTAGCGGGTACGAGCAGTACTTC. Translation: CASSPGTSGYEQYF.